The rows below give T cell receptor beta chains drawn from one sample of a study of cytomegalovirus exposure and HLA in healthy donors. Here immunoSEQ multiplex PCR was the method, and the copy in TCRdb shows in-frame clones only, minus some. The sample has under 200,000 clones, around 88% seen once. The sequenced sample was PBMCs. These receptors originate from a woman in her twenties or thirties in good health and CMV-seronegative. The CDR3 runs from the conserved cysteine through the conserved F or W. A D gene is named only where the DNA matches it firmly. The listing skips clone size in some rows; elsewhere it reads once, few, many or a size class.

D gene | J gene | clone size | V gene | CDR3 DNA | CDR3 protein
NA | TRBJ2-2 | NA | TRBV5-1 | TGCGCCAGCTATCAGACAGAAATAAACACCGGGGAGCTGTTTTTT | CASYQTEINTGELFF
NA | TRBJ1-1 | NA | TRBV5-1 | TGCGCCAGCAGCTTGGCCGGGGGGCTGGACACTGAAGCTTTCTTT | CASSLAGGLDTEAFF
TRBD2 | TRBJ2-7 | NA | TRBV10-1 | TGCGCCAGCAGTGAGACCCTCCCGGATAGCGGGGGGGCCCAGTACTTC | CASSETLPDSGGAQYF
NA | TRBJ2-7 | NA | TRBV7-8 | TGTGCCAGCAGCCCGACAGGCTCCTACGAGCAGTACTTC | CASSPTGSYEQYF
NA | TRBJ2-7 | NA | TRBV6-1 | TGTGCCAGCAGCCTAATCGTGAGGGTTGGGAACGAGCAGTACTTC | CASSLIVRVGNEQYF
NA | TRBJ1-2 | NA | TRBV6-6 | TGTGCCAGTTCCGCCGGACCTCAGCGGATGGACTATGGCTACACCTTC | CASSAGPQRMDYGYTF
TRBD1 | TRBJ2-7 | NA | TRBV27 | TGTGCCAGCAGCCAAGGACAGGGACGGTTCTACGAGCAGTACTTC | CASSQGQGRFYEQYF
NA | TRBJ2-7 | NA | TRBV27 | TGTGCCAGCAGTTTCAGTAGGGGTGAGCAGTACTTC | CASSFSRGEQYF
NA | TRBJ2-7 | NA | TRBV27 | TGTGCCACCAGGGCGGGCTACTTGTACTACGAGCAGTACTTC | CATRAGYLYYEQYF
TRBD2 | TRBJ2-7 | once | TRBV19 | TGTGCCAGTAGTAATTTGGCGGGAGGCCCCCTGGAGCAGTACTTC | CASSNLAGGPLEQYF
NA | TRBJ2-7 | NA | TRBV21-1 | TGTGCCAGCAGCCCGCCCTCCTACGAGCAGTACTTC | CASSPPSYEQYF
TRBD1 | TRBJ1-5 | NA | TRBV27 | TGTGCCAGCAGTAACCCAGGGGGTAATCAGCCCCAGCATTTT | CASSNPGGNQPQHF
TRBD1 | TRBJ2-7 | NA | TRBV11-2 | TGTGCCAGCAGCTTCCGGACAGGGCAGAACGAGCAGTACTTC | CASSFRTGQNEQYF
TRBD1 | TRBJ2-7 | NA | TRBV5-1 | TGCGCCAGCACCGGGACAGCCTACGAGCAGTACTTC | CASTGTAYEQYF
NA | TRBJ1-1 | NA | TRBV7-9 | TGTGCCAGCAGCTTAGGGACAACGGTTCTTGGGAACACTGAAGCTTTCTTT | CASSLGTTVLGNTEAFF
NA | TRBJ2-7 | NA | TRBV5-1 | TGCGCCAGCAGCGAGGGTGGAAGCTCCTACGAGCAGTACTTC | CASSEGGSSYEQYF
NA | TRBJ2-1 | once | TRBV5-1 | TGCGCCAGCACCTCTCGACAGGTTCGCAATGAGCAGTTCTTC | CASTSRQVRNEQFF
NA | TRBJ2-5 | NA | TRBV7-9 | TGTGCCAGCAGCTTAGTACAAGAGACCCAGTACTTC | CASSLVQETQYF
NA | TRBJ2-3 | NA | TRBV11-2 | TGTGCCAGCAGCTCCCTCAGCGGGTCTAGCACAGATACGCAGTATTTT | CASSSLSGSSTDTQYF
NA | TRBJ1-2 | NA | TRBV29-1 | TGCAGCGTTGAAGTTGCCGGGCCCCGGGGCTATGGCTACACCTTC | CSVEVAGPRGYGYTF
TRBD1 | TRBJ1-2 | NA | TRBV10-3 | TGTGCCACCGGGAGTGGGGACAGGTCTGGCTACACCTTC | CATGSGDRSGYTF
NA | TRBJ2-7 | NA | TRBV13 | TGTGCCAGCAGCGCGACACCCTCCTACGAGCAGTACTTC | CASSATPSYEQYF
TRBD2 | TRBJ2-1 | NA | TRBV7-3 | TGTGCCAGCAGCTTAACTAGCGGGACCTACAATGAGCAGTTCTTC | CASSLTSGTYNEQFF
TRBD2 | TRBJ2-2 | NA | TRBV30 | TGTGCCTGGAAAGCGGGAGCTGCCCCCGGGGAGCTGTTTTTT | CAWKAGAAPGELFF
TRBD1 | TRBJ2-7 | NA | TRBV27 | TGTGCCAGCAGTTCCTTCCCGGGACAGCGCTCCTACGAGCAGTACTTC | CASSSFPGQRSYEQYF
NA | TRBJ2-2 | NA | TRBV28 | TGTGCCAGCAGTCCCCTTTGGGGAGTACCCACCGGGGAGCTGTTTTTT | CASSPLWGVPTGELFF
NA | TRBJ2-1 | once | TRBV2 | TGTGCCAGCAGGAACTACAGGGACAATGAGCAGTTCTTC | CASRNYRDNEQFF
NA | TRBJ2-2 | few | TRBV10-1 | TGCGCCAGCAGCCCTGGACAGTTGATCACCAGGGAGCTGTTTTTT | CASSPGQLITRELFF
NA | TRBJ1-5 | NA | TRBV18 | TGTGCCAGCTCACCAAAACAGGGACCCAATCAGCCCCAGCATTTT | CASSPKQGPNQPQHF
NA | TRBJ2-6 | few | TRBV5-1 | TGCGCCAGCAGGGAGGGGGCCAACGTCCTGACTTTC | CASREGANVLTF
NA | TRBJ2-5 | NA | TRBV14 | TGTGCCAGCAGCCTGTCCTCGGCCCAGTACTTC | CASSLSSAQYF
TRBD1 | TRBJ1-4 | NA | TRBV23-1 | TGCGCCAGCAGTCAATCGCGCAGGGGGTCAACTAATGAAAAACTGTTTTTT | CASSQSRRGSTNEKLFF
TRBD1 | TRBJ2-7 | once | TRBV6-1 | TGTGCCAGCAGCCCCTGGGCAGGGGGCTCCTACGAGCAGTACTTC | CASSPWAGGSYEQYF
TRBD1 | TRBJ1-2 | NA | TRBV2 | TGTGCCAGCAGTTACGACAGGGTCCGTGGCTACACCTTC | CASSYDRVRGYTF
TRBD2 | TRBJ2-3 | NA | TRBV7-8 | TGTGCCAGCAGCCCAAAGGCAGCGGGGGGGCGGGATACGCAGTATTTT | CASSPKAAGGRDTQYF
NA | TRBJ2-5 | NA | TRBV2 | TGTGCCAGCAAGTCGAGGAACCAAGAGACCCAGTACTTC | CASKSRNQETQYF
TRBD2 | TRBJ2-1 | NA | TRBV9 | TGTGCCAGCAGCGCCCGCCGGACTAGCGGGGGGGCCCACAATGAGCAGTTCTTC | CASSARRTSGGAHNEQFF
TRBD1 | TRBJ1-1 | NA | TRBV5-4 | TGTGCCAGCAGCACGGGACAGCTCACTGAAGCTTTCTTT | CASSTGQLTEAFF
NA | TRBJ2-7 | NA | TRBV19 | TGTGCCAGTAGCTCCCGGTCGACTTACGAGCAGTACTTC | CASSSRSTYEQYF
NA | TRBJ1-1 | NA | TRBV6-1 | TGTGCCAGCAGTGAAGAGAGGGTGATTGGAGCTTTCTTT | CASSEERVIGAFF
TRBD1 | TRBJ1-2 | NA | TRBV7-8 | TGTGCCAGCAGCCTAGTGGGACAGGGGGCTAACTATGGCTACACCTTC | CASSLVGQGANYGYTF
NA | TRBJ1-5 | NA | TRBV27 | TGTGCCAGCAGTCCCTGGGTCAAGCGGCAGCCCCAGCATTTT | CASSPWVKRQPQHF
TRBD1 | TRBJ2-1 | NA | TRBV28 | TGTGCCAGCAGTTCTATACCGGGACAGGGAAAGATTGAGCAGTTCTTC | CASSSIPGQGKIEQFF
TRBD1 | TRBJ1-1 | NA | TRBV9 | TGTGCCAGCAGCGTAGGGGACAGCAACACTGAAGCTTTCTTT | CASSVGDSNTEAFF
TRBD2 | TRBJ2-2 | once | TRBV7-2 | TGTGCCAGCAGCAGGGGACTAGGGGCCGGGGAGCTGTTTTTT | CASSRGLGAGELFF
TRBD1 | TRBJ1-1 | NA | TRBV29-1 | TGCAGCGGTGTCCGGGACAGGGTCACTGAAGCTTTCTTT | CSGVRDRVTEAFF